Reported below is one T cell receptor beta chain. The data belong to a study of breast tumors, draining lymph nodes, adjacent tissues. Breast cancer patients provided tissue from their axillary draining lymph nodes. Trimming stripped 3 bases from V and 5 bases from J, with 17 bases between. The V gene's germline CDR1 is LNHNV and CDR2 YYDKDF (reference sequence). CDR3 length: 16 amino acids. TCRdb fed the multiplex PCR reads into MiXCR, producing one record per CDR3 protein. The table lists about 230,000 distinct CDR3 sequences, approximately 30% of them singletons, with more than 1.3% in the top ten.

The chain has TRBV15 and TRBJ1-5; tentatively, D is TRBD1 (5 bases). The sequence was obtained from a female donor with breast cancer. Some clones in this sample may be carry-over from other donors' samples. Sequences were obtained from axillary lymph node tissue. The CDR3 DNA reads TGTGCCACCAGCAGTCCTAAAGAAAGGGGAGATCAGCCCCAGCATTTT. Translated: CATSSPKERGDQPQHF. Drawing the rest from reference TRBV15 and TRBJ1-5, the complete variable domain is DAMVIQNPRYQVTQFGKPVTLSCSQTLNHNVMYWYQQKSSQAPKLLFHYYDKDFNNEADTPDNFQSRRPNTSFCFLDIRSPGLGDTAMYLCATSSPKERGDQPQHFGDGTRLSIL.